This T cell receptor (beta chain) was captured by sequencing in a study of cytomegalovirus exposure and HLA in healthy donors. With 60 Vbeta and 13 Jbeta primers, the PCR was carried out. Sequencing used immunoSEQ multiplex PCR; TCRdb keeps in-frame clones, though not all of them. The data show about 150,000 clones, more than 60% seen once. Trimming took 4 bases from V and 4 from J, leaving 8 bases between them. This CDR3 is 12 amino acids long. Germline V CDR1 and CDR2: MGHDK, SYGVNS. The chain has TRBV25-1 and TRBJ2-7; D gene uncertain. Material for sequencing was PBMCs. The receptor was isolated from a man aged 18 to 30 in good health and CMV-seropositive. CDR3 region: CASSGRTYEQYF. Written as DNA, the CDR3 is TGTGCCAGCAGTGGGAGAACGTACGAGCAGTACTTC.